This T cell receptor beta chain was captured by sequencing in a study of cytomegalovirus exposure and HLA in healthy donors. 13 Jbeta primers and 60 Vbeta primers were used for the PCR. The data were produced by immunoSEQ multiplex PCR, yet TCRdb's version contains in-frame clones alone and is incomplete. The table includes about 150,000 clones, over 70% detected once. The CDR3 has 19 amino acids. V dropped 4 bases and J dropped 1; count of bases not matched to a gene: 11. Germline CDR1 LGHNA, CDR2 YNFKEQ. The table lists this clone with a few counts. The target antigen is unknown. Study outcomes and limitations: When analyzed later, a missense DCLRE1C variant was found to be linked to TCR beta V- and J-gene trimming. Relative to equally common others, HLA-associated TCR beta chains showed greater clonal expansion in a later analysis. Per a later analysis, 18,000 or so TCR beta sequences showed association with HLA alleles at 0.05 false discovery rate.

Sequenced: PBMCs. The V call is TRBV4-2, the J call TRBJ2-7, with TRBD2 matching 15 bases. This receptor was identified in a man aged 25-45 years in good health and CMV-seronegative. The CDR3 spells CASSLIGLAGGLVSYEQYF. CDR3 DNA sequence: TGTGCCAGCAGCCTCATCGGACTAGCGGGAGGGCTGGTTTCCTACGAGCAGTACTTC.